Each of the 10 T cell receptor beta chains below was sequenced from the same sample in a study of T cells in Graves' hyperthyroidism and ophthalmopathy. The source material, RNA transcripts, was used to amplify TCR beta CDR3 regions. Primed by the HTBI set, a first-round RT-PCR was run on the TCR CDR3. TCRdb reprocessed the multiplex PCR reads via MiXCR and lists one record per CDR3 protein. Altogether some 350,000 distinct CDR3 sequences are present, approximately 15% being singletons, with the ten largest covering 25% to 35%. Material for sequencing was blood. The receptors come from a woman aged 18-30 years with Graves' hyperthyroidism that later progressed to Graves' ophthalmopathy.

As to this clonotype: Possible read error: a much larger clone is one base away. The genes are TRBV12-5 and TRBJ2-1; 9 bases line up with TRBD2. V shed 4 bases, J shed 5 bases, and the junction held 12 bases outside the gene matches. The CDR3 is made up of 17 amino acids. The germline V gene has CDR1 LGHNT and CDR2 FRNRAP. The CDR3: CASGSVGSGRAHNEQFF. The DNA for the CDR3 is TGTGCTAGTGGTTCGGTTGGTAGCGGGAGAGCCCACAATGAGCAGTTCTTC.

This clonotype was detected many times. The V call is TRBV28, the J call TRBJ1-5; TRBD1 is a possible D gene (5 bases). CDR1 and CDR2 (germline): MDHEN, SYDVKM. V lost 3 bases and J 5 bases, leaving 11 bases between the germline ends. This CDR3 comprises 14 residues. The DNA for the CDR3 is TGTGCCAGCAGTTTGAAAGGGGAGGATCAGCCCCAGCATTTT. Its translation: CASSLKGEDQPQHF.

Many counts were recorded for this clonotype. The CDR3 region is CASSGNTDTQYF. For the CDR3, the DNA is TGTGCCAGCAGCGGAAACACAGATACGCAGTATTTT. The V and J genes are TRBV28 and TRBJ2-3; D call uncertain. CDR1 and CDR2 from the germline V gene are MDHEN and SYDVKM. The CDR3 contains 12 residues. Trimming took 6 bases from V and 2 from J, leaving 6 bases between them.

Ten or more counts support this clonotype. This sequence joins TRBV6-1 and TRBJ1-1; 10 bases are a match to TRBD1. V gave up 5 bases and J gave up 2 bases; unmatched junction bases: 5. The V gene's germline CDR1 is MNHNS and CDR2 SASEGT. The CDR3 is made up of 15 amino acids. The CDR3 DNA follows: TGTGCCAGCAGTCAGACAGGGGGCCTCAACACTGAAGCTTTCTTT. It is translated as CASSQTGGLNTEAFF.

This clonotype was seen only a few times. The V and J genes are TRBV5-4 and TRBJ2-2, with D possibly being TRBD1 (7 bases). The CDR3 totals 17 residues. The germline V gene encodes CDR1 SGHNT and CDR2 YYREEE (reference sequence). The V and J ends lost 2 bases and 0 bases respectively, with 14 bases between them. DNA for the CDR3: TGTGCCAGCAGCTTTTCCCAGGGGGGAACGAACACCGGGGAGCTGTTTTTT. It yields the protein CASSFSQGGTNTGELFF.

Turning to this clonotype: Given a much more abundant clone one base away, this may be a read error. The V and J genes are TRBV27 and TRBJ2-7; 7 bases are shared with TRBD1. In germline, CDR1 is MNHEY, CDR2 SMNVEV (reference sequence). V trimming: 8 bases; J trimming: 6 bases; junction bases outside the gene matches: 10. The CDR3 covers 13 residues. CDR3 sequence reads: CASGSPPGGEQYF. The CDR3 DNA is TGTGCCAGCGGTTCCCCCCCAGGGGGCGAGCAGTACTTC.

CDR3 DNA sequence: TGTGCCAGCAGCCTTATAGCGGGGCCACTCTACGAGCAGTACTTC. It specifies CASSLIAGPLYEQYF. The chain carries TRBV7-8 and TRBJ2-7, with 8 bases matching TRBD2. Losses at the gene ends were 5 bases for V and 3 bases for J; bases not matched to a gene: 9. CDR1 and CDR2 from the germline V gene are SGHVS and FQNEAQ. The CDR3 is 15 residues long.

In this sample, this clonotype turned up many times. The chain employs TRBV2 and TRBJ1-4; perhaps TRBD1 as D (6 bases). Germline V gene data show CDR1 as SNHLY and CDR2 as FYNNEI. With 7 bases removed from V and 0 bases from J, the gap between germline ends came to 18 bases. There are 17 residues in the CDR3. The DNA of the CDR3 is TGTGCCAGCACACTTGACAGGTTTGATTCAACTAATGAAAAACTGTTTTTT. This codes for CASTLDRFDSTNEKLFF.

This clonotype was seen more than once but under ten times. CDR3 sequence: CSASPRTGDHEQYF. The CDR3 bases are TGCAGTGCTAGCCCTCGGACAGGGGACCACGAGCAGTACTTC. The rearrangement joins TRBV20-1 to TRBJ2-7; TRBD1 aligns across 9 bases. CDR3 size: 14 residues. The ends lost 3 bases at V and 5 bases at J; junction bases unmatched: 8. Germline V gene sequence: CDR1 DFQATT, CDR2 SNEGSKA (reference sequence).

The J gene is TRBJ2-7, the V gene TRBV19, with 11 bases lining up with TRBD2. Germline V gene lookup returns CDR1 LNHDA and CDR2 SQIVND (reference sequence). V dropped 5 bases and J dropped 2; count of bases not matched to a gene: 5. This CDR3 has 15 residues. CDR3 in amino acids: CASSVRLAGPYEQYF. CDR3 nucleotide sequence: TGTGCCAGTAGTGTAAGACTAGCGGGACCCTACGAGCAGTACTTC.